The 5 T cell receptor beta chains presented below share a single source sample, sequenced in a study of T cells in Graves' hyperthyroidism and ophthalmopathy. Authors of the study amplified TCR beta CDR3 regions from RNA transcripts. HTBI primers were the set used in a first-round RT-PCR of the TCR CDR3. TCRdb itself ran the multiplex PCR reads through MiXCR, one entry per CDR3 protein. This sample has 300,000 or so distinct CDR3 sequences, with approximately 15% found just once. The sequencing input was blood. The origin of the receptors is a woman in her fifties or sixties with Graves' ophthalmopathy.

This clonotype occurred many times. The J gene is TRBJ1-2, the V gene TRBV6-1, with 7 bases that match TRBD1. Germline V gives CDR1 MNHNS, CDR2 SASEGT. The CDR3 is 13 amino acids. J gave up 14 bases and V 6 bases, and 15 bases lay outside the gene matches. The CDR3 nucleotides are TGTGCCAGCAGCGATGAGGGCCGGACAGGACTTACCTTC. Its translation is CASSDEGRTGLTF.

This clonotype has just a few counts. This chain joins TRBV12-3 or TRBV12-4 and TRBJ1-2; 8 positions agree with TRBD1. CDR3 length: 15 amino acids. The trim removed 6 bases at V and 1 base at J, leaving 7 bases unmatched. Here the CDR3 reads CASSPPGQVNYGYTF. CDR3 nucleotides: TGTGCCAGCAGCCCTCCGGGACAGGTTAACTATGGCTACACCTTC.

This clonotype was counted at least ten times. The CDR3 nucleotides are TGTGCCAGCAGCGTAGGGGAGAAAAATGGCTACACCTTC. Amino acid sequence: CASSVGEKNGYTF. The V and J genes are TRBV9 and TRBJ1-2, with D uncertain. This CDR3 is 13 amino acids long. V was cut by 0 bases and J by 6 bases, with 9 bases left in between. Germline V CDR1 and CDR2: SGDLS, YYNGEE.

CDR3 coding DNA: TGTGCCAGCAGCTTGGTAGGGAGCCTCCAAGAGACCCAGTACTTC. Amino acid sequence: CASSLVGSLQETQYF. The genes are TRBV5-4 and TRBJ2-5, with D possibly matching TRBD2 (5 bases). Trimming removed 0 bases from V and 1 base from J, with 10 bases in between. Germline CDR1 reads SGHNT; CDR2 reads YYREEE (reference sequence). This CDR3 contains 15 residues.

This clonotype occurred many times. The chain employs TRBV6-1 and TRBJ1-2; 7 bases fit TRBD1. The CDR3 length is 16 residues. CDR1 is MNHNS and CDR2 is SASEGT in the germline V gene. Trimming cost V 4 bases and J 4 bases; bases outside gene matches: 12. CDR3 residues: CASSAPGGGATYGYTF. DNA of the CDR3: TGTGCCAGCAGTGCCCCAGGAGGGGGCGCGACCTATGGCTACACCTTC.